Listed below are T cell receptor beta chains from one sample, sequenced in a study of blood T cell repertoires in COVID-19. This table comes from immunoSEQ multiplex PCR, and its TCRdb copy is limited to in-frame clones, with some not included. The table lists about 300,000 clones, around nine tenths of them singletons. The sequenced material came from PBMCs or T cells enriched from blood (not recorded which). The receptors derive from a woman aged 25 to 39 who had recovered from COVID-19. Both conserved end residues are part of each CDR3. D genes are given only for firm matches. Size is omitted from some rows. Given values are once, few, many or a class for expanded clones.

d_gene	v_gene	j_gene	abundance	CDR3nt	CDR3aa
NA	TRBV19	TRBJ2-4	NA	TGTGCCAGTAGTATTACCCCCAGGGGAAGTGACATTCAGTACTTC	CASSITPRGSDIQYF
NA	TRBV5-1	TRBJ1-1	NA	TGCGCCAGCAGCTCAATTTCGGGGGCTGAAGCTTTCTTT	CASSSISGAEAFF
TRBD1	TRBV2	TRBJ2-2	NA	TGTGCCAGCAGTCCGATCACAGGGGGAACCGGGGAGCTGTTTTTT	CASSPITGGTGELFF
NA	TRBV7-9	TRBJ1-5	NA	TGTGCCAGCCAAGGGGGGGGCGTGGGCAATCAGCCCCAGCATTTT	CASQGGGVGNQPQHF
TRBD2	TRBV4-2	TRBJ2-3	NA	TGTGCCAGCAGCCAACCGGGACTAGCGGCCCCTAGCACAGATACGCAGTATTTT	CASSQPGLAAPSTDTQYF
TRBD1	TRBV30	TRBJ1-2	NA	TGTGCCTGGAGTGTAAACAGGGGGTACTATGGCTACACCTTC	CAWSVNRGYYGYTF
TRBD2	TRBV3-1/TRBV3-2	TRBJ2-5	NA	TGTGCCAGCAGCCAAGGAGCGGGGGGCGGGGAGACCCAGTACTTC	CASSQGAGGGETQYF
NA	TRBV3-1/TRBV3-2	TRBJ1-3	NA	TGTGCCAGCAGCCAAGTATCGGGGGTTGGCACCATATATTTT	CASSQVSGVGTIYF
TRBD1	TRBV19	TRBJ1-3	NA	TGTGCCAGTAGTATCGGGAGGGGGCCTGGAAACACCATATATTTT	CASSIGRGPGNTIYF
NA	TRBV25-1	TRBJ1-2	NA	TGTGCCAGCAGTGAAGGGGGCCGAACCTATGGCTACACCTTC	CASSEGGRTYGYTF
NA	TRBV2	TRBJ2-5	NA	TGTGCCAGCAGTAAGACCAGGGGAGAGACCCAGTACTTC	CASSKTRGETQYF
TRBD1	TRBV4-1	TRBJ1-2	NA	TGCGCCAGCAGCCCAATACTCCGGGACAGATTTATTGGCTACACCTTC	CASSPILRDRFIGYTF
NA	TRBV30	TRBJ1-2	NA	TGTGCCTGGAGTGCTACGTTACTAGCTAACTATGGCTACACCTTC	CAWSATLLANYGYTF
TRBD1	TRBV11-2	TRBJ2-7	NA	TGTGCCAGCAGCAAGGGACAGCCGTACGAGCAGTACTTC	CASSKGQPYEQYF
TRBD2	TRBV19	TRBJ2-7	once	TGTGCCAGTAGGGGTAGCGGGGGGGCGCGCGACGAGCAGTACTTC	CASRGSGGARDEQYF
TRBD1	TRBV2	TRBJ1-2	NA	TGTGCCAGCAGCGGGGACAGGGGCGATGGCTACACCTTC	CASSGDRGDGYTF
NA	TRBV11-1	TRBJ1-2	NA	TGTGCCAGCAGCCCTTTCGGGACACGTAATGGCTACACCTTC	CASSPFGTRNGYTF
TRBD1	TRBV19	TRBJ1-5	few	TGTGCCAGTAACCATAAGGGACAGGGGACACAGCCCCAGCATTTT	CASNHKGQGTQPQHF
TRBD1	TRBV2	TRBJ1-2	NA	TGTGCCAGCAGCGGCCCTACAGGGGAGAGTGGCTACACCTTC	CASSGPTGESGYTF
NA	TRBV21-1	TRBJ2-1	NA	TGTGCCAGCAACTTAGCGGGGGGGCCGATCAATGAGCAGTTCTTC	CASNLAGGPINEQFF
TRBD1	TRBV7-2	TRBJ1-2	NA	TGTGCCAGCAGACCAGGGGGCCAGTCCTCCCCTTATGGCTACACCTTC	CASRPGGQSSPYGYTF
TRBD2	TRBV7-3	TRBJ2-3	NA	TGTGCCAGCAGCCCCGGGCTAGCGGGGGGCACAGATACGCAGTATTTT	CASSPGLAGGTDTQYF
TRBD1	TRBV6-5	TRBJ1-1	NA	TGTGCCAGCACTTCGACAGGGGGCTGGGACACTGAAGCTTTCTTT	CASTSTGGWDTEAFF
TRBD2	TRBV7-9	TRBJ2-5	NA	TGTGCCAGCAGCTCCGGGACTAGCGACGAAGAGACCCAGTACTTC	CASSSGTSDEETQYF
NA	TRBV3-1/TRBV3-2	TRBJ1-1	NA	TGTGCCAGCAGCAACACAGGGCTTGCGAACACTGAAGCTTTCTTT	CASSNTGLANTEAFF
NA	TRBV4-1	TRBJ2-1	few	TGCGCCAGCAGCCACCTTTGGGGGGGGCCTGAGCAGTTCTTC	CASSHLWGGPEQFF
NA	TRBV5-4	TRBJ1-1	NA	TGTGCCAGCAGCCCGTTGCCAGGGGATGAAACTGAAGCTTTCTTT	CASSPLPGDETEAFF
TRBD1	TRBV28	TRBJ1-2	few	TGTGCCAGCGGGACAGGGATCTATGGCTACACCTTC	CASGTGIYGYTF
TRBD1	TRBV6-5	TRBJ1-1	NA	TGTGCCAGCAGTTACTCGGGGACAGGCAATGAAGCTTTCTTT	CASSYSGTGNEAFF
TRBD1	TRBV6-2/TRBV6-3	TRBJ1-1	NA	TGTGCCAGCAGTTCGGGACAGGGACGGAACACTGAAGCTTTCTTT	CASSSGQGRNTEAFF
TRBD1	TRBV2	TRBJ1-6	once	TGTGCCAGCAGTGTCCGGACAGGGGGAAATTCACCCCTCCACTTT	CASSVRTGGNSPLHF
NA	TRBV12-3/TRBV12-4	TRBJ1-5	NA	TGTGCCAGCAGTCCAGGGGTAATTCAGCCCCAGCATTTT	CASSPGVIQPQHF
TRBD1	TRBV7-9	TRBJ1-2	NA	TGTGCCAGCAGCTTCTACTCGGGGGGACAGGGGAACTATGGCTACACCTTC	CASSFYSGGQGNYGYTF
NA	TRBV25-1	TRBJ2-5	NA	TGTGCCAGCAGTGTGGGCCTGGGGACCCAGTACTTC	CASSVGLGTQYF
NA	TRBV6-5	TRBJ1-5	few	TGTGCCAGCAGTTACGGGCAGGGCAATCAGCCCCAGCATTTT	CASSYGQGNQPQHF
TRBD1	TRBV2	TRBJ1-6	NA	TGTGCCAGCAGTGAGCTTACAGGGGGCAATTCACCCCTCCACTTT	CASSELTGGNSPLHF
TRBD1	TRBV9	TRBJ2-5	few	TGTGCCAGCAACGTGGGGACAGGGGGATTCAGAGAGACCCAGTACTTC	CASNVGTGGFRETQYF
TRBD2	TRBV19	TRBJ2-1	NA	TGTGCCAGTAGTCCCGGGGCTAGCGGGGGGACCTCCTACAATGAGCAGTTCTTC	CASSPGASGGTSYNEQFF
NA	TRBV5-1	TRBJ1-4	few	TGCGCCAGCAGCGAGGACAGCCCATCGTCGTCAACTAATGAAAAACTGTTTTTT	CASSEDSPSSSTNEKLFF
NA	TRBV9	TRBJ2-2	NA	TGTGCCAGCAGCGGCGTTTTTGGGGAGCTGTTTTTT	CASSGVFGELFF
TRBD1	TRBV10-3	TRBJ1-4	once	TGTGCCATCAGTGGGGGACAGTCTAATGAAAAACTGTTTTTT	CAISGGQSNEKLFF
NA	TRBV12-5	TRBJ1-6	NA	TGTGCTAGTGGTCCTTCGACAGGAACCTCCTATAATTCACCCCTCCACTTT	CASGPSTGTSYNSPLHF
NA	TRBV6-2/TRBV6-3	TRBJ1-2	NA	TGTGCCAGCAGCCTACAAAGTATTGGCTACACCTTC	CASSLQSIGYTF
NA	TRBV19	TRBJ1-2	NA	TGTGCCAGTACCACGGGGAGCCTTAACTATGGCTACACCTTC	CASTTGSLNYGYTF
TRBD1	TRBV5-1	TRBJ1-3	NA	TGCGCCAGCAGCACAGGACAGGGACCAAACACCATATATTTT	CASSTGQGPNTIYF
NA	TRBV27	TRBJ1-5	NA	TGTGCCAGCAGTTTTTCTCCGACGGGATGGCCCCAGCATTTT	CASSFSPTGWPQHF
TRBD1	TRBV9	TRBJ1-1	NA	TGTGCCAGCAGCCCCCCGGCAGGGGGAAACACTGAAGCTTTCTTT	CASSPPAGGNTEAFF
TRBD1	TRBV30	TRBJ1-2	few	TGTGCCTGGAGCCTGGGACAGATCTATGGCTACACCTTC	CAWSLGQIYGYTF
NA	TRBV6-6	TRBJ1-1	few	TGTGCCAGCATCAGGGCGGGGAACTCTGAAGCTTTCTTT	CASIRAGNSEAFF
TRBD1	TRBV3-1/TRBV3-2	TRBJ2-5	once	TGTGCCAGCAGCCAGGACAGGGGCGGGGGCCAAGAGACCCAGTACTTC	CASSQDRGGGQETQYF
NA	TRBV9	TRBJ2-7	NA	TGTGCCAGCAGCGTAAGTCCAAGCCTCTACGAGCAGTACTTC	CASSVSPSLYEQYF
NA	TRBV10-1	TRBJ1-3	NA	TGCGCCAGCAGTACAGGGTTCTCTGGAAACACCATATATTTT	CASSTGFSGNTIYF
TRBD1	TRBV25-1	TRBJ2-2	NA	TGTGCCAGCAGTGATCGACGGACAGGGGGCACCGGGGAGCTGTTTTTT	CASSDRRTGGTGELFF
NA	TRBV25-1	TRBJ2-1	NA	TGTGCCAGCAGTCCGGGAAATGAGCAGTTCTTC	CASSPGNEQFF
NA	TRBV3-1/TRBV3-2	TRBJ2-1	NA	TGTGCCAGCAGCCATTGGGCAGGGGGGTTAAGCTCCTACAATGAGCAGTTCTTC	CASSHWAGGLSSYNEQFF
NA	TRBV18	TRBJ1-2	few	TGTGCCAGCTCACCGAGCGATGGCTACACCTTC	CASSPSDGYTF
TRBD1	TRBV14	TRBJ2-1	NA	TGTGCCAGCAGCCAAGATAGTGACAGGGGCCTCTCCTACAATGAGCAGTTCTTC	CASSQDSDRGLSYNEQFF
NA	TRBV19	TRBJ2-1	NA	TGTGCCAGTAGTGGCGGGTCTTCCTACAATGAGCAGTTCTTC	CASSGGSSYNEQFF